This TCR beta chain came from a study of blood T cells in healthy people across ages. Points on this clonotype: What it recognizes is unknown.

Overall study findings and caveats: With age, beta diversity per million T cells declined roughly linearly, significantly by about 40.

Isolated per sample were at least 7 million PBMCs. Next came a second PCR, run for about 7 to 12 cycles, which used a sample-barcoded 5' primer along with a J-beta primer mix. TCRdb analysed the 5' RACE reads with MiXCR anew, one entry per CDR3 protein. The sample consists of around 1.5 million distinct CDR3 sequences, approximately 40% of them appearing once. This CDR3 has 14 amino acids. Germline V CDR1 and CDR2: SNHLY, FYNNEI. V was cut by 6 bases and J by 3 bases, with 13 bases left in between. The sequence derives from a woman younger than 35 in good health. Sequencing used blood. This chain connects TRBV2 to TRBJ2-3; D unresolved. This CDR3 reads CASRGGLETDTQYF. The CDR3, as DNA: TGTGCCAGCAGGGGTGGGCTCGAGACAGATACGCAGTATTTT.